The present TCR beta chain was sequenced within a study of control samples from healthy donors and cancer patients. The protocol was immunoSEQ multiplex PCR, while the TCRdb copy is restricted to in-frame clones and leaves out a portion. The table records 390,000 or so clones, 90% of them present only once. CDR1 and CDR2 (germline): SGHAT, FQNNGV. V was clipped by 4 bases and J by 8 bases, with 15 bases between them. This CDR3 spans 14 amino acids. The V call is TRBV11-2, the J call TRBJ2-1; D remains ambiguous. The sequence came from a man aged 35 to 55 with head and neck cancer. The specimen was PBMCs. CDR3 residues: CASSSNTGVHEQFF. The CDR3 DNA reads TGTGCCAGCAGCTCCAACACCGGAGTGCATGAGCAGTTCTTC.